This TCR beta chain was sequenced during a study of cytomegalovirus exposure and HLA in healthy donors. As regards this clone: Other DNA variants within this sample encode the same CDR3.

PCR employed 60 Vbeta and 13 Jbeta primers. Measured with immunoSEQ multiplex PCR; TCRdb has only the in-frame clones, and not every one. The top ten clones hold roughly 6.1% of a sample with around 120,000 clones, about three quarters of them seen once. This CDR3 comprises 15 residues. V was shortened by 1 base and J by 1 base, with 8 bases between the two germline ends. Germline assignment: CDR1 LNHNV and CDR2 YYDKDF (reference sequence). The clonotype comes from a woman between 40 and 50 years old in good health and CMV-seronegative. The chain carries TRBV15 and TRBJ1-5; weak D call: TRBD1 (6 bases). The sample comprised PBMCs. The CDR3 bases are TGTGCCACCAGCAGAGCTGGACAGAGCAATCAGCCCCAGCATTTT. The encoded protein is CATSRAGQSNQPQHF.